This T cell receptor (beta chain) was recovered during a study of OX40 agonist ivuxolimab in advanced cancers. Study-wide background: Partial responses, seen in three patients, involved one hepatocellular carcinoma and two cutaneous melanomas.

No patient had autoimmune disease or received systemic immunosuppression. The ends lost 4 bases at V and 4 bases at J; junction bases unmatched: 5. This CDR3 is built from 14 residues. CDR1 is MDHEN and CDR2 is SYDVKM in the germline V gene. Findings and limits, study-wide: In the 0.1 to 3.0 mg/kg range, CD4+ and CD8+ blood T cells had expanded clonally by week 6.

Repertoires were generated with immunoSEQ multiplex PCR, while TCRdb's copy carries only in-frame clones and drops some. This table holds tens of thousands of clones, 91% found once. With respect to this clone: Its target is not known.

This sequence was found in an adult with an advanced solid tumor such as melanoma, head and neck, liver or kidney cancer. The sequencing used CD4+ or CD8+ T cells sorted from blood, collected in a trial of the OX40 agonist ivuxolimab. V usage is TRBV28 and J usage is TRBJ2-3; 7 bases map to TRBD1. CDR3 in DNA: TGTGCCAGCAGTTCGCCGACAGGGCCAGATACGCAGTATTTT. It translates to CASSSPTGPDTQYF.